The clone carrying this TCR beta chain was recorded a few times. Its cognate antigen is unknown. Unique molecular identifiers featured in each of the TCR beta cDNA libraries. MiXCR was run by TCRdb on the PCR reads, yielding one entry per CDR3 protein. The sample records roughly 150,000 distinct CDR3 sequences, under 40% being singletons. This sample stems from a study of post-analysis software for immune sequencing data. The germline gives CDR1 SQVTM, CDR2 ANQGSEA. V gave up 5 bases and J gave up 8 bases; unmatched junction bases: 5. CDR3 size: 13 residues. Whole-study findings and limits: Samples from a shared batch, those prepared together, strongly co-clustered by F measure. Patients with multiple sclerosis recorded significantly lower normalized Chao1 diversity than controls, the study found. Controls showed lower frequencies than patients for five TRBV segments, and TRBV5-6, TRBV5-1 and TRBV20-1 were among these.

The receptor was derived from a girl aged 10-17 years with multiple sclerosis. The rearrangement uses TRBV29-1 and TRBJ2-1; 11 positions match TRBD2. The sample was blood, taken after autologous hematopoietic stem cell transplantation. Written as DNA, the CDR3 is TGCAGCGTTCGTAGCGGGAGGGCAGATGAGCAGTTCTTC. Its protein product is CSVRSGRADEQFF.